This TCR beta chain originates from a study of blood T cells in healthy people across ages. In the case of this clonotype: What it binds is unknown.

The V segment lost 6 bases and the J segment 2 bases; nucleotides outside the gene matches: 7. This CDR3 is built from 15 residues. Germline V lookup: CDR1 MDHEN, CDR2 SYDVKM. A second 7 to 11 cycle PCR used barcoded and J-beta primers. Unique molecular identifiers of 12 random nucleotides labeled each cDNA. TCRdb independently ran MiXCR on the 5' RACE reads; one entry per CDR3 protein. Among roughly 1,500,000 distinct CDR3 sequences listed, roughly 32% were seen once. Study-wide results and caveats: Diversity figures derived from one million T cells were judged to underestimate the true value. More naive CD4+ cells and higher diversity marked long-lived donors relative to aged donors.

The chain has TRBV28 and TRBJ2-7; 10 nucleotides line up with TRBD1. Sequencing was performed on blood. The sequence was collected from a woman aged 25 to 45 in good health. The CDR3 protein is CASRPDRGRTYEQYF. The CDR3 region has the DNA TGTGCCAGCAGACCGGACAGGGGGAGGACCTACGAGCAGTACTTC. Filled out from reference TRBV28 and TRBJ2-7, the complete variable domain reads DVKVTQSSRYLVKRTGEKVFLECVQDMDHENMFWYRQDPGLGLRLIYFSYDVKMKEKGDIPEGYSVSREKKERFSLILESASTNQTSMYLCASRPDRGRTYEQYFGPGTRLTVT.